This T cell receptor beta chain was documented in a study of CD8 T cells in Susac syndrome. Study details: Patients with Susac syndrome were therapy-naive, treated with corticosteroids, or treated with intravenous immunoglobulin alone when blood was collected.

Roughly 0.45 to 1 ug RNA was reverse transcribed with random hexamers. Each CDR3 protein is one row after TCRdb ran MiXCR on the immunoSEQ multiplex PCR reads. The sample holds some 99,000 distinct CDR3 sequences, over 90% seen once. This CDR3 spans 13 amino acids. Germline CDR1 reads SGHDT; CDR2 reads YYEEEE. Trimming stripped 0 bases from V and 2 bases from J, with 4 bases between. Sequencing was done on a sample of CD4+ T cells from PBMCs. The source of this sequence is a human donor with Susac syndrome. V gene TRBV5-6 combines with J gene TRBJ2-3; D uncertain. CDR3 region: CASSLGHTDTQYF. The CDR3 nucleotides read TGTGCCAGCAGCTTGGGCCACACAGATACGCAGTATTTT.